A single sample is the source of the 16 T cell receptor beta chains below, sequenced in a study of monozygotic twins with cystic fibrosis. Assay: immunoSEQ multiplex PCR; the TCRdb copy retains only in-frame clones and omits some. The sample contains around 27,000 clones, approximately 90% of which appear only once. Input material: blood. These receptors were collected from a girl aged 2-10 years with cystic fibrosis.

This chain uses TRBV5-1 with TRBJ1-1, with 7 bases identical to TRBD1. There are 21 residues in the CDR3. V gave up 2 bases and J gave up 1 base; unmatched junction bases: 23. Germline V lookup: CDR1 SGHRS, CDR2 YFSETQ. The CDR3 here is CASSFVEPGQWAAESNTEAFF. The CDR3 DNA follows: TGCGCCAGCAGCTTTGTTGAACCGGGACAGTGGGCGGCGGAATCGAACACTGAAGCTTTCTTT.

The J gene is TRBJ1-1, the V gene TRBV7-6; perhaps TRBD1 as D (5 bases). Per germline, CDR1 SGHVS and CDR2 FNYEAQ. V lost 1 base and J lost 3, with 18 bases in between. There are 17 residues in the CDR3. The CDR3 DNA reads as TGTGCCAGCAGCTTAGGGCAGGGTGTGGGATCCGACACTGAAGCTTTCTTT. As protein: CASSLGQGVGSDTEAFF.

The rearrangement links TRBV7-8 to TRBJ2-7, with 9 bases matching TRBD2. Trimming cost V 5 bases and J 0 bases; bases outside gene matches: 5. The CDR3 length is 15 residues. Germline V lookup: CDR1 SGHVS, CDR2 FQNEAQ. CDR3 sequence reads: CASSPPAGGSYEQYF. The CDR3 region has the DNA TGTGCCAGCAGCCCGCCAGCGGGGGGCTCCTACGAGCAGTACTTC.

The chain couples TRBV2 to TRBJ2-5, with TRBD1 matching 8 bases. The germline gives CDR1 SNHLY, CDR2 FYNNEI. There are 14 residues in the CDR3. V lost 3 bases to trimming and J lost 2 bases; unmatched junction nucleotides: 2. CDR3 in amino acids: CASSDWTGQETQYF. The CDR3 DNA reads TGTGCCAGCAGTGATTGGACAGGGCAAGAGACCCAGTACTTC.

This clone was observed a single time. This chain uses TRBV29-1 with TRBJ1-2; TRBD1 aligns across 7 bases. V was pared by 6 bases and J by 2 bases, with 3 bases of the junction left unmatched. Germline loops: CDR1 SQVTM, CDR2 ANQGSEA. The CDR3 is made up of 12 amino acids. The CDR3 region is CSVGTENYGYTF. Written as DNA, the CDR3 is TGCAGCGTCGGGACAGAAAACTATGGCTACACCTTC.

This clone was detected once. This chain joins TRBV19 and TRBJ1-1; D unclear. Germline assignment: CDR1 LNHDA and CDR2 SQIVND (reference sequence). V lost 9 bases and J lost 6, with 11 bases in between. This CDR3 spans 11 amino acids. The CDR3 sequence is CASAKGPEAFF. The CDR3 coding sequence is TGTGCCAGCGCCAAGGGCCCTGAAGCTTTCTTT.

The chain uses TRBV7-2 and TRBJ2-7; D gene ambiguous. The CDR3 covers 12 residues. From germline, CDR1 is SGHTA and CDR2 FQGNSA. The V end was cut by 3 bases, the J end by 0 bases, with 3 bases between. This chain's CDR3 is CASSLSSYEQYF. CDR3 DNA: TGTGCCAGCAGCTTGAGCTCCTACGAGCAGTACTTC.

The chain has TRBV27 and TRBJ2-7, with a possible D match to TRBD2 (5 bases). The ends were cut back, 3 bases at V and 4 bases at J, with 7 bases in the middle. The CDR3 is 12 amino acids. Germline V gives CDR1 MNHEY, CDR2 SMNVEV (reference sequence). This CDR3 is CASSFRGYEQYF. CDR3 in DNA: TGTGCCAGCAGTTTCCGGGGTTACGAGCAGTACTTC.

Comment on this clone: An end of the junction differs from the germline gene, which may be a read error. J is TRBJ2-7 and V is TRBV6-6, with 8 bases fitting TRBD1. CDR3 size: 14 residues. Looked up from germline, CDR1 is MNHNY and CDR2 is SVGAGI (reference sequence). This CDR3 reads CASSYPEQGEVITF. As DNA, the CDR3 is TGTGCCAGCAGTTATCCCGAACAGGGGGAGGTGATCACCTTC.

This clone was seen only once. This CDR3 reads CATPGEQFF. The CDR3 region has the DNA TGTGCCACCCCCGGTGAGCAGTTCTTC. The genes are TRBV11-2 and TRBJ2-1; D is unresolved. The length of the CDR3 is 9 residues. V lost 10 bases and J 9 bases, leaving 7 bases between the germline ends. Germline V gene lookup returns CDR1 SGHAT and CDR2 FQNNGV.

CDR3 sequence: CASSYAGGLTYEQYF. The DNA of the CDR3 is TGTGCCAGCAGCTACGCCGGGGGCTTGACCTACGAGCAGTACTTC. The chain has TRBV7-2 and TRBJ2-7; D possibly matches TRBD1 or TRBD2 (6 bases each). The ends were cut back, 4 bases at V and 2 bases at J, with 15 bases in the middle. Germline V lookup: CDR1 SGHTA, CDR2 FQGNSA. CDR3 length: 15 residues. The variable domain in full, with the rest retrieved from reference TRBV7-2 and TRBJ2-7, is GAGVSQSPSNKVTEKGKDVELRCDPISGHTALYWYRQSLGQGLEFLIYFQGNSAPDKSGLPSDRFSAERTGGSVSTLTIQRTQQEDSAVYLCASSYAGGLTYEQYFGPGTRLTVT.

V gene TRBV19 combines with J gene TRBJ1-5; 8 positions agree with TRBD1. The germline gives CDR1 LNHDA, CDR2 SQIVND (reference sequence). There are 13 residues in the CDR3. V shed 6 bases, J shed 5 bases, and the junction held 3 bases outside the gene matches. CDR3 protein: CASRAGGHQPQHF. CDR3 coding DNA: TGTGCCAGTAGAGCAGGGGGCCATCAGCCCCAGCATTTT.

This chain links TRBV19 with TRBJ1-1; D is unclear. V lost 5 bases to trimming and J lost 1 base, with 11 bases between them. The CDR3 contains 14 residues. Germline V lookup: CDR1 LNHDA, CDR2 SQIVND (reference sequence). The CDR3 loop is CASSHTRGNTEAFF. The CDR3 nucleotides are TGTGCCAGTAGTCACACCCGAGGGAACACTGAAGCTTTCTTT. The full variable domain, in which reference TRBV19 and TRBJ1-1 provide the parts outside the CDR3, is DGGITQSPKYLFRKEGQNVTLSCEQNLNHDAMYWYRQDPGQGLRLIYYSQIVNDFQKGDIAEGYSVSREKKESFPLTVTSAQKNPTAFYLCASSHTRGNTEAFFGQGTRLTVV.

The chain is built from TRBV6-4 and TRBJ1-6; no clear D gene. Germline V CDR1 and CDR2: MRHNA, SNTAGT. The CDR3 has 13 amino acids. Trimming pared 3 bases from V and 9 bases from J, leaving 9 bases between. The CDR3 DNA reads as TGTGCCAGCAGTGAGTCCCTTAGTTCACCCCTCCACTTT. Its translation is CASSESLSSPLHF.

CDR3 region: CASSHRLAGGAGELFF. The CDR3 DNA is TGCGCCAGCAGCCATCGACTAGCGGGGGGGGCCGGGGAGCTGTTTTTT. The V gene is TRBV4-3, the J gene TRBJ2-2; 14 bases agree with TRBD2. Germline CDR1 is LGHNA and CDR2 is YSLEER. CDR3 length: 16 amino acids. The V and J ends lost 3 bases and 6 bases, in that order; junction bases with no gene match: 3.

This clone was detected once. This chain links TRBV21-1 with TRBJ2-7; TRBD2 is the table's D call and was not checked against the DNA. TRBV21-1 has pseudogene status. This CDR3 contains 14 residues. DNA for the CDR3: TGTGCCAGCAGCAACGACTCCGTTTCCTACGAGCAGTACTTC. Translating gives CASSNDSVSYEQYF.